The next 24 T cell receptor beta chains were all read from a single sample in a study of CD8+ T cells in alopecia areata. Extraction and reverse transcription of RNA yielded cDNA as the sequencing template. Clones were sequenced by immunoSEQ multiplex PCR, and TCRdb holds only the in-frame ones, with some missing. The table has roughly 100,000 clones, roughly two thirds seen once. The treatment was: oral pan-JAK inhibitor, 5-10 mg twice daily. The sample in question was CD8+ T cells sorted from blood, obtained at week 4, from a patient treated with tofacitinib. These receptor sequences come from a human donor with alopecia areata.

The chain combines TRBV6-5 with TRBJ2-3, with a weak D call TRBD2 (5 bases). The germline V gene has CDR1 MNHEY and CDR2 SVGAGI. This CDR3 contains 15 residues. V shed 2 bases and J shed 6 bases, with 15 bases lying between them. The CDR3 sequence is CASSYPPTKRDTQYF. The CDR3 DNA follows: TGTGCCAGCAGTTACCCCCCGACGAAGCGGGATACGCAGTATTTT.

This clone occurred a few times. Written as DNA, the CDR3 is TGTGCCAGCAGTTACCAGGGGGCAATCGCTGAAGCTTTCTTT. Encoded protein: CASSYQGAIAEAFF. The rearrangement links TRBV27 to TRBJ1-1; 8 nucleotides align to TRBD1. The CDR3 covers 14 residues. V shed 4 bases, J shed 6 bases, and the junction held 7 bases outside the gene matches. Germline V gives CDR1 MNHEY, CDR2 SMNVEV (reference sequence).

This chain links TRBV27 with TRBJ2-1; D call uncertain. The CDR3 extends over 16 amino acids. Germline CDR1 MNHEY, CDR2 SMNVEV (reference sequence). The V and J ends lost 0 bases and 0 bases respectively, with 9 bases between them. The CDR3 loop is CASSLSGDPSYNEQFF. The CDR3 nucleotides read TGTGCCAGCAGTTTATCTGGGGATCCCTCCTACAATGAGCAGTTCTTC.

The genes are TRBV27 and TRBJ1-6; the D gene is possibly TRBD1 (5 bases). Germline CDR1 is MNHEY and CDR2 is SMNVEV (reference sequence). The germline V and J ends were trimmed by 5 bases and 0 bases, with 14 bases remaining between them. The length of the CDR3 is 17 residues. The CDR3 here is CASSLARGSSYNSPLHF. The CDR3 DNA reads as TGTGCCAGCAGTCTAGCAAGGGGAAGCTCCTATAATTCACCCCTCCACTTT.

This clone was detected a few times. The chain carries TRBV7-9 and TRBJ2-7, with a weak D call TRBD1 (6 bases). This CDR3 comprises 12 residues. Trimming left V 8 bases short and J 3 bases short, with 11 bases between. Per the germline V gene, CDR1 is SEHNR and CDR2 is FQNEAQ (reference sequence). CDR3 loop: CASGEGVYEQYF. The CDR3 nucleotides read TGTGCCAGCGGAGAGGGGGTCTACGAGCAGTACTTC.

V usage is TRBV6-6 and J usage is TRBJ2-7; D is perhaps TRBD1 or TRBD2 (5 bases each). The germline V and J ends were trimmed by 9 bases and 10 bases, with 16 bases remaining between them. The germline V gene has CDR1 MNHNY and CDR2 SVGAGI (reference sequence). This CDR3 is 11 amino acids long. The chain's CDR3 is CARGPSGSQYF. In DNA, the CDR3 is TGTGCCAGGGGGCCATCAGGGAGTCAGTACTTC.

The chain uses TRBV13 and TRBJ1-1, with D perhaps matching TRBD1 (6 bases). The germline CDR1 and CDR2 sequences are PRHDT and FYEKMQ (reference sequence). The V and J ends lost 3 bases and 4 bases respectively, with 15 bases between them. The CDR3 has 15 residues. As DNA, the CDR3 is TGTGCCAGCAGCTTTGAGGGGGGCAGAGTCACTGAAGCTTTCTTT. It specifies CASSFEGGRVTEAFF.

The rearrangement joins TRBV6-5 to TRBJ2-3; D ambiguous. The CDR3 loop spans 13 amino acids. V dropped 10 bases and J dropped 2 bases, with 13 bases sitting between them. Germline values: CDR1 MNHEY, CDR2 SVGAGI. CDR3 nucleotides: TGTGCCACAACTTTTGAGGTCACAGATACGCAGTATTTT. Translating gives CATTFEVTDTQYF.

V usage is TRBV27 and J usage is TRBJ2-7; 9 positions match TRBD1. After removal of 4 bases from V and 3 bases from J, the junction contained 1 base not matched to a gene. Germline values: CDR1 MNHEY, CDR2 SMNVEV (reference sequence). The CDR3 runs to 13 residues. The DNA of the CDR3 is TGTGCCAGCAGTTACAGGGGGCTCTACGAGCAGTACTTC. Translating it yields CASSYRGLYEQYF.

The chain uses TRBV27 and TRBJ1-1; a weak D match, TRBD1 (5 bases). The germline V gene encodes CDR1 MNHEY and CDR2 SMNVEV (reference sequence). The germline V and J ends were trimmed by 2 bases and 11 bases, with 12 bases remaining between them. CDR3 length equals 12 residues. The CDR3: CASSLTGVGAFF. Here the CDR3 DNA reads TGTGCCAGCAGTTTAACGGGGGTGGGCGCTTTCTTT.

This chain links TRBV7-9 with TRBJ1-1; no clear D gene. The germline CDR1 and CDR2 sequences are SEHNR and FQNEAQ (reference sequence). Trimming took 5 bases from V and 1 from J, leaving 5 bases between them. The CDR3 contains 12 residues. This CDR3 is CASSPTNTEAFF. The CDR3 DNA is TGTGCCAGCAGCCCGACGAACACTGAAGCTTTCTTT.

The chain links TRBV4-1 to TRBJ2-7; 8 bases fit TRBD1. V lost 4 bases and J lost 3; bases outside the gene matches: 5. CDR1 is MGHRA and CDR2 is YSYEKL in the germline V gene. The CDR3 has 14 amino acids. In nucleotides, the CDR3 is TGCGCCAGCAGCCCCTTGACAGGGGACTACGAGCAGTACTTC. Protein: CASSPLTGDYEQYF.

A few counts support this clone. The rearrangement links TRBV29-1 to TRBJ2-7; tentative D call: TRBD1 (5 bases). Between the trimmed V and J ends, which lost 6 bases and 0 bases, there was a span of 12 bases. Germline CDR1 SQVTM, CDR2 ANQGSEA. CDR3 length: 13 amino acids. The CDR3 sequence: CSVRQGSSYEQYF. CDR3 DNA sequence: TGCAGCGTAAGGCAGGGATCCTCCTACGAGCAGTACTTC.

The chain has TRBV5-1 and TRBJ2-1; TRBD1 might be the D (6 bases). Trimming pared 0 bases from V and 4 bases from J, leaving 20 bases between. Looked up from germline, CDR1 is SGHRS and CDR2 is YFSETQ. CDR3 size: 18 residues. This CDR3 reads CASSLGARDTRKYNEQFF. The CDR3 coding sequence is TGCGCCAGCAGCTTGGGTGCGAGGGACACGAGGAAGTACAATGAGCAGTTCTTC.

This chain uses TRBV14 with TRBJ2-7, with D tentatively TRBD1 (7 bases). The CDR3 runs 15 residues. Germline V CDR1 and CDR2: SGHDN, FVKESK. Between the trimmed V and J ends, which lost 3 bases and 0 bases, there was a span of 12 bases. The chain's CDR3 is CASSHRQGGSYEQYF. DNA for the CDR3: TGTGCCAGCAGCCATCGTCAGGGGGGCTCCTACGAGCAGTACTTC.

A single count supports this clone. The V gene is TRBV28, the J gene TRBJ2-7, with 13 nucleotides matching TRBD2. The trim removed 5 bases at V and 7 bases at J, leaving 8 bases unmatched. Germline CDR1 MDHEN, CDR2 SYDVKM. The CDR3 totals 15 residues. CDR3 region: CASSTGLAGAKEQYF. The CDR3 nucleotides are TGTGCCAGCAGTACTGGACTAGCGGGAGCAAAAGAGCAGTACTTC.

In DNA form, the CDR3 reads TGTGCCATCGGGACGGGGAGCACTGAAGCTTTCTTT. Protein: CAIGTGSTEAFF. The gene calls are TRBV27 and TRBJ1-1; perhaps TRBD1 as D (5 bases). The CDR3 consists of 12 residues. V lost 10 bases to trimming and J lost 4 bases, with 13 bases between them. Germline CDR1 reads MNHEY; CDR2 reads SMNVEV (reference sequence).

This clone showed up just a few times. The V and J genes are TRBV29-1 and TRBJ2-7, with 9 bases fitting TRBD1. The CDR3 runs to 13 residues. The junction had 2 bases not matched to a gene; V was cut back by 1 base and J by 4 bases. Germline CDR1 and CDR2: SQVTM and ANQGSEA. DNA of the CDR3: TGCAGCGTTGAAGTGGGACAGGGTTACGAGCAGTACTTC. Its protein is CSVEVGQGYEQYF.

This clone was found a few times. The chain combines TRBV2 with TRBJ2-5; 9 positions match TRBD2. The CDR3 extends over 16 amino acids. Germline lookup yields CDR1 SNHLY and CDR2 FYNNEI. V was pared by 6 bases and J by 0 bases, with 8 bases of the junction left unmatched. The CDR3 nucleotides read TGTGCCAGCAGCCTCGGACTAGCGTTGTACCAAGAGACCCAGTACTTC. Translation gives CASSLGLALYQETQYF.

V gene TRBV6-6 combines with J gene TRBJ1-2; possibly TRBD1 for D (5 bases). CDR1 and CDR2 (germline): MNHNY, SVGAGI (reference sequence). V was clipped by 2 bases and J by 1 base, with 8 bases between them. The CDR3 is 14 residues long. The CDR3: CASSYPGDNYGYTF. CDR3 nucleotide sequence: TGTGCCAGCAGTTACCCGGGGGATAACTATGGCTACACCTTC.

The chain employs TRBV11-3 and TRBJ2-7; tentatively, D is TRBD1 (6 bases). The CDR3 loop spans 14 amino acids. The germline gives CDR1 SGHNT, CDR2 YENEEA. Trimming took 2 bases from V and 2 from J, leaving 10 bases between them. The CDR3 loop is CASSLTGNPYEQYF. CDR3 DNA sequence: TGTGCCAGCAGCTTAACAGGGAATCCCTACGAGCAGTACTTC. Full variable domain (rest looked up from reference TRBV11-3 and TRBJ2-7): EAGVVQSPRYKIIEKKQPVAFWCNPISGHNTLYWYLQNLGQGPELLIRYENEEAVDDSQLPKDRFSAERLKGVDSTLKIQPAELGDSAVYLCASSLTGNPYEQYFGPGTRLTVT.

The chain links TRBV6-5 to TRBJ1-6; 7 bases are shared with TRBD1. The J segment lost 9 bases and the V segment lost 0 bases, leaving 5 bases of the junction unmatched. Germline CDR1 and CDR2: MNHEY and SVGAGI. The CDR3 extends over 15 amino acids. The CDR3 DNA reads TGTGCCAGCAGTTACTCCTGGACAGGAGGTTCACCCCTCCACTTT. Residues: CASSYSWTGGSPLHF.

CDR3 in amino acids: CASSSPRLAGLRDTQYF. CDR3 bases: TGTGCCAGCAGCTCCCCCCGGCTAGCGGGGCTTAGGGATACGCAGTATTTT. V gene TRBV11-2 combines with J gene TRBJ2-3; 9 bases are shared with TRBD2. This CDR3 region has 17 residues. J gave up 6 bases and V 4 bases, and 14 bases lay outside the gene matches. Germline CDR1 and CDR2: SGHAT and FQNNGV.

The chain uses TRBV7-9 and TRBJ2-7; no firm D call. The CDR3 is 15 residues long. V gave up 5 bases and J gave up 0 bases, with 14 bases separating them. Germline V gene sequence: CDR1 SEHNR, CDR2 FQNEAQ (reference sequence). Here the CDR3 DNA reads TGTGCCAGCAGCAACTTCCTAAGTAGCTCCTACGAGCAGTACTTC. Its protein product is CASSNFLSSSYEQYF.